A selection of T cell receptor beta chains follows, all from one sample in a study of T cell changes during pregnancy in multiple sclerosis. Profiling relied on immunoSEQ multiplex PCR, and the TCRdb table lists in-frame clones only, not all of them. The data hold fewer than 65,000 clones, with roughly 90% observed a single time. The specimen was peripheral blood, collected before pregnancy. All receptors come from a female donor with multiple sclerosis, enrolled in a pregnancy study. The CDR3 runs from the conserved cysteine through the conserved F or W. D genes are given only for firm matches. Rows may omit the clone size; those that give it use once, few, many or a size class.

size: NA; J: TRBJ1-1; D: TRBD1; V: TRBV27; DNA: TGTGCCACCCAGACAGGGAGGTCTGGTGAAGCTTTCTTT; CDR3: CATQTGRSGEAFF
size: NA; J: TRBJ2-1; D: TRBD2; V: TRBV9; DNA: TGTGCCAGCAGCGTAGGGGCGGGGGGGAAGTTAGAAAATGAGCAGTTCTTC; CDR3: CASSVGAGGKLENEQFF
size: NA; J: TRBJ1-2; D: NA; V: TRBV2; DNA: TGTGCCAGCAGGGGGGGATGGGAGACACTTAACTATGGCTACACCTTC; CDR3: CASRGGWETLNYGYTF
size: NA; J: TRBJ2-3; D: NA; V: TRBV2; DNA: TGTGCCAGCATGGCCAGGACTAGCACAGATACGCAGTATTTT; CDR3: CASMARTSTDTQYF
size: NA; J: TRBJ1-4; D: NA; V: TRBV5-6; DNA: TGTGCCAGCACCTCAGGGTCTAATGAAAAACTGTTTTTT; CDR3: CASTSGSNEKLFF
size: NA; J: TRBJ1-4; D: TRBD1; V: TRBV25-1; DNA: TGTGCCAGCAGGGGACAGGGAACTAATGAAAAACTGTTTTTT; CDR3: CASRGQGTNEKLFF
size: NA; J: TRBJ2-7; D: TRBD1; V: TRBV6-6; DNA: TGTGCCAGCAGTTATTTCGTGGGACAGGCGGGAGAGCAGTACTTC; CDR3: CASSYFVGQAGEQYF
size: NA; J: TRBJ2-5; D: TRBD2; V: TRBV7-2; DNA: TGTGCCAGCAGCCTCACTAGCGGGGTGGAGACCCAGTACTTC; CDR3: CASSLTSGVETQYF
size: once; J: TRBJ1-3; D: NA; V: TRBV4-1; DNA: TGCGCCAGCAGCGTAGACAGGCTTTTTGGAAACACCATATATTTT; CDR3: CASSVDRLFGNTIYF
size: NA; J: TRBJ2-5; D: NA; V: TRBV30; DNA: TGTGCCTGGAGTGCCCCGATTCCTTTCGGGCAAGAGACCCAGTACTTC; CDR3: CAWSAPIPFGQETQYF
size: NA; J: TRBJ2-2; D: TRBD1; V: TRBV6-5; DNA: TGTGCCAGCAGTTTACTGGGACAGGGTGGCACCGGGGAGCTGTTTTTT; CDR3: CASSLLGQGGTGELFF
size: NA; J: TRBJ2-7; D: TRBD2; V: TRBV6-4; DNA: TGTGCCAGCAGTAGACTAGCGGGGGTTTCCGAGCAGTACTTC; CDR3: CASSRLAGVSEQYF
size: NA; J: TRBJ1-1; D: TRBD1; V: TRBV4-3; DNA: TGCGCCAGCAGCCCCGACAGGGGGATCGATGAAGCTTTCTTT; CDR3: CASSPDRGIDEAFF
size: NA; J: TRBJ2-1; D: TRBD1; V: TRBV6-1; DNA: TGTGCCAGCAAATCGGACAGGGACAATGAGCAGTTCTTC; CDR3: CASKSDRDNEQFF